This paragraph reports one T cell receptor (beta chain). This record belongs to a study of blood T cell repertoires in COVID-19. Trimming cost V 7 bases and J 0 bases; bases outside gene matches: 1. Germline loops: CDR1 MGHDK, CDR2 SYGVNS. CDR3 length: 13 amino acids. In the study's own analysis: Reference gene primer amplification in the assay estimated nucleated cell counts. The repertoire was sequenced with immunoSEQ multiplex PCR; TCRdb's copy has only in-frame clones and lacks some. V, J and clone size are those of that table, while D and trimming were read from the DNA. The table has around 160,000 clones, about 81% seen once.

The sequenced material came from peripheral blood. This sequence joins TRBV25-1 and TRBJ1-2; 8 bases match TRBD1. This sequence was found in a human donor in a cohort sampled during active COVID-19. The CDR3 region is CASTTGANYGYTF. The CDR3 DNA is TGTGCCAGCACGACAGGGGCTAACTATGGCTACACCTTC.